These 21 T cell receptor beta chains were all obtained from the same sample, sequenced in a study of shared clonotypes between healthy human individuals. The repertoire was sequenced with immunoSEQ multiplex PCR; TCRdb's copy has only in-frame clones and lacks some. The profile shows approximately 2.1 million clones, more than 80% of them singletons. Sequencing was done on a sample of naive CD4+ T cells from PBMCs. Subset noted: CD45RA+ positively selected. The receptors derive from a man aged 18 to 30 in good health. Some clones in this sample may be carry-over from other donors' samples.

The genes are TRBV5-1 and TRBJ2-5, with 10 bases that match TRBD1. Germline V gene lookup returns CDR1 SGHRS and CDR2 YFSETQ. The CDR3 consists of 14 residues. The V gene end was trimmed by 4 bases and the J gene end by 1 base; junction bases not matched to a gene: 1. CDR3 loop: CASSGQGVQETQYF. The DNA of the CDR3 is TGCGCCAGCAGCGGACAGGGGGTCCAAGAGACCCAGTACTTC.

The chain joins TRBV4-2 to TRBJ2-3, with TRBD2 as a possible D gene (6 bases). This CDR3 spans 13 amino acids. Deletions cut 0 bases from V and 15 bases from J, with 16 bases between. Germline assignment: CDR1 LGHNA and CDR2 YNFKEQ. CDR3 DNA sequence: TGTGCCAGCAGCCAAGATCGGACGGGAGTCAAATATTTT. It codes for CASSQDRTGVKYF.

The genes are TRBV6-5 and TRBJ2-1, with TRBD2 identical over 9 bases. The V gene end was trimmed by 0 bases and the J gene end by 2 bases; junction bases not matched to a gene: 2. Germline values: CDR1 MNHEY, CDR2 SVGAGI. This CDR3 region has 16 residues. CDR3 bases: TGTGCCAGCAGTTACTCTGGCGGGGGGGCCTACAATGAGCAGTTCTTC. Protein sequence: CASSYSGGGAYNEQFF.

The V and J genes are TRBV15 and TRBJ1-1; 8 bases are a match to TRBD1. Per the germline V gene, CDR1 is LNHNV and CDR2 is YYDKDF (reference sequence). Unmatched junction bases numbered 10, after V lost 9 bases and J lost 4 bases. This CDR3 has 14 residues. CDR3 coding DNA: TGTGCCACACGCTTATTCAGGGGGCCCACTGAAGCTTTCTTT. Translating it yields CATRLFRGPTEAFF.

The V gene is TRBV5-1, the J gene TRBJ2-7; TRBD2 might be the D (6 bases). CDR3 length equals 16 residues. The V gene's germline CDR1 is SGHRS and CDR2 YFSETQ. Trimming cost V 4 bases and J 7 bases, with 24 bases left between them. The CDR3 nucleotides are TGCGCCAGCAGCCCTGCGGGGCTCGCGGGACCCCCGGAGCAGTACTTC. Amino acid sequence: CASSPAGLAGPPEQYF.

The rearrangement uses TRBV18 and TRBJ1-4; 9 bases are shared with TRBD1. The CDR3 extends over 14 amino acids. Germline-derived CDR1 and CDR2 are KGHSH and LQKENI. V dropped 8 bases and J dropped 12; count of bases not matched to a gene: 13. The CDR3 coding sequence is TGTGCCAGCCGTCCGGGACAGGGAGTTCAAGAACTGTTTTTT. Amino acids: CASRPGQGVQELFF.

This sequence joins TRBV2 and TRBJ2-5; 9 nucleotides align to TRBD2. The V segment lost 6 bases and the J segment 3 bases; nucleotides outside the gene matches: 5. CDR3 length: 14 residues. Germline values: CDR1 SNHLY, CDR2 FYNNEI. The CDR3 nucleotides are TGTGCCAGCAGCGGGACTAGCCGTGAAGAGACCCAGTACTTC. This gives the protein CASSGTSREETQYF.

The CDR3 coding sequence is TGTGCCAGCAGCCCACATTCCGGGGGCGCCTACAATGAGCAGTTCTTC. Amino acids: CASSPHSGGAYNEQFF. This chain links TRBV7-7 with TRBJ2-1; D is possibly TRBD1 or TRBD2 (6 bases each). The germline gives CDR1 SSHAT, CDR2 FNYEAQ (reference sequence). This CDR3 has 16 amino acids. The V gene lost 5 bases and the J gene lost 2 bases, with 16 bases spanning the gap.

DNA for the CDR3: TGTGCCAGCAGCGAAACAGGGGGCTGGTACAATGAGCAGTTCTTC. Translated, it gives CASSETGGWYNEQFF. The chain uses TRBV7-3 and TRBJ2-1; 9 nucleotides agree with TRBD1. The junction had 6 bases not matched to a gene; V was cut back by 5 bases and J by 4 bases. The CDR3 is 15 residues long. Germline V lookup: CDR1 SGHTA, CDR2 FQGTGA.

CDR3 amino acids: CASSEHRGISYNEQFF. The CDR3 DNA reads as TGTGCCAGCAGTGAGCACAGGGGGATCTCCTACAATGAGCAGTTCTTC. The chain links TRBV2 to TRBJ2-1; 8 bases line up with TRBD1. The CDR3 totals 16 residues. Germline CDR1 SNHLY, CDR2 FYNNEI. The V gene end was trimmed by 3 bases and the J gene end by 0 bases; junction bases not matched to a gene: 4.

Remarks on this clone: Different DNA sequences within this sample yield the same CDR3. The J gene is TRBJ1-1, the V gene TRBV9, with unresolved D. The length of the CDR3 is 14 residues. Germline-derived CDR1 and CDR2 are SGDLS and YYNGEE. Trimming stripped 0 bases from V and 1 base from J, with 7 bases between. CDR3 loop: CASSVAWGNTEAFF. The CDR3 DNA reads TGTGCCAGCAGCGTAGCCTGGGGGAACACTGAAGCTTTCTTT.

The chain uses TRBV25-1 and TRBJ2-7, with no clear D. V gave up 1 base and J gave up 6 bases, with 13 bases separating them. This CDR3 has 14 residues. The germline gives CDR1 MGHDK, CDR2 SYGVNS. The CDR3 loop reads CASSELSRTGEQYF. CDR3 nucleotides: TGTGCCAGCAGTGAATTGAGCAGGACGGGCGAGCAGTACTTC.

The V call is TRBV5-1, the J call TRBJ1-1; D unclear. Trimming cost V 1 base and J 3 bases, with 16 bases left between them. Germline V gene sequence: CDR1 SGHRS, CDR2 YFSETQ. The CDR3 spans 16 residues. CDR3 coding DNA: TGCGCCAGCAGCTTGAAAGTCCAGCCCAAGGACACTGAAGCTTTCTTT. Protein: CASSLKVQPKDTEAFF.

This chain uses TRBV5-1 with TRBJ2-5; D remains ambiguous. The CDR3 contains 14 residues. V was clipped by 4 bases and J by 2 bases, with 12 bases between them. Per germline, CDR1 SGHRS and CDR2 YFSETQ. The CDR3 nucleotides are TGCGCCAGCAGCCCAAGCCCTATTCAAGAGACCCAGTACTTC. Translating it yields CASSPSPIQETQYF.

The CDR3 nucleotides read TGTGCCAGCAGCTTGAAGTCAGGGGCCAAAAACATTCAGTACTTC. This translates into CASSLKSGAKNIQYF. The rearrangement links TRBV5-4 to TRBJ2-4, with TRBD1 as a possible D gene (5 bases). From germline, CDR1 is SGHNT and CDR2 YYREEE (reference sequence). The CDR3 spans 15 residues. V shed 1 base and J shed 1 base, with 9 bases lying between them.

This sequence joins TRBV4-3 and TRBJ2-7; possibly TRBD1 for D (6 bases). This CDR3 is built from 15 residues. From germline, CDR1 is LGHNA and CDR2 YSLEER. The V end lost 4 bases, the J end lost 5 bases, and 18 bases lay between the germline ends. CDR3 DNA: TGCGCCAGCAGCCGCTACCAACAGGGAGCCGACGAGCAGTACTTC. Translated, it gives CASSRYQQGADEQYF.

This chain joins TRBV18 and TRBJ1-2, with 7 bases identical to TRBD1. There are 15 residues in the CDR3. The ends lost 6 bases at V and 6 bases at J; junction bases unmatched: 13. Germline CDR1 reads KGHSH; CDR2 reads LQKENI. The CDR3 loop is CASSQNSGTDDGYTF. The CDR3 coding sequence is TGTGCCAGCTCGCAAAATTCCGGGACAGATGATGGCTACACCTTC.

This rearrangement joins TRBV20-1 to TRBJ2-1, with 11 bases that match TRBD2. Germline assignment: CDR1 DFQATT and CDR2 SNEGSKA (reference sequence). CDR3 length equals 11 residues. The J segment lost 15 bases and the V segment lost 5 bases, leaving 6 bases of the junction unmatched. CDR3 sequence: CSALTSGIGFF. CDR3 nucleotide sequence: TGCAGTGCTTTGACTAGCGGGATAGGGTTCTTC.

This sequence joins TRBV6-1 and TRBJ2-5; perhaps TRBD1 as D (5 bases). CDR1 MNHNS and CDR2 SASEGT come from the germline V gene. Trimming pared 4 bases from V and 2 bases from J, leaving 14 bases between. This CDR3 is 15 amino acids long. The CDR3 here is CASSGIGATQETQYF. The CDR3 bases are TGTGCCAGCAGTGGAATAGGGGCCACACAAGAGACCCAGTACTTC.

The chain combines TRBV29-1 with TRBJ2-3; 8 bases line up with TRBD2. The V and J ends lost 5 bases and 5 bases, in that order; junction bases with no gene match: 18. Germline CDR1 SQVTM, CDR2 ANQGSEA. There are 17 residues in the CDR3. The CDR3 is CSVPPFRTSMAGDTQYF. The DNA for the CDR3 is TGCAGCGTTCCCCCCTTCCGGACTAGCATGGCGGGAGATACGCAGTATTTT.

The V and J genes are TRBV11-2 and TRBJ2-5; unclear D gene. The CDR3 runs to 15 residues. The V and J ends lost 2 bases and 4 bases respectively, with 14 bases between them. CDR1 and CDR2 from the germline V gene are SGHAT and FQNNGV. The CDR3 loop reads CASSLLSGSGETQYF. The CDR3 nucleotides read TGTGCCAGCAGCTTACTTTCCGGGTCTGGAGAGACCCAGTACTTC.